The 21 T cell receptor beta chains below were found in one sample sequenced in a study of blood T cell repertoires in COVID-19. Profiled with immunoSEQ multiplex PCR; TCRdb holds only in-frame clones, not every one. Of about 250,000 clones listed, 70% to 90% are singletons. Sequencing input: peripheral blood. Receptors were obtained from a man aged 18 to 29 with active or convalescent COVID-19.

The V call is TRBV27, the J call TRBJ2-3; D might be TRBD2 (5 bases). The CDR3 loop spans 13 amino acids. V lost 8 bases, J lost 0 bases, and 9 bases lay in between. In germline, CDR1 is MNHEY, CDR2 SMNVEV (reference sequence). CDR3 bases: TGTGCCAGCTGTCGCGGGAGCACAGATACGCAGTATTTT. Protein sequence: CASCRGSTDTQYF.

This clone was seen once. CDR3 nucleotides: TGTGCCAGCTCCGTGGGGCTTGAAGATACGCAGTATTTT. Its protein product is CASSVGLEDTQYF. The rearrangement links TRBV18 to TRBJ2-3, with a weak D call TRBD1 (5 bases). Trimming removed 6 bases from V and 5 bases from J, with 12 bases in between. This CDR3 has 13 residues. CDR1 is KGHSH and CDR2 is LQKENI in the germline V gene.

About this clone itself: The sample contains more than one DNA sequence encoding this CDR3. V usage is TRBV9 and J usage is TRBJ2-7; 9 positions agree with TRBD2. The trim removed 4 bases at V and 0 bases at J, leaving 5 bases unmatched. This CDR3 is built from 15 residues. From germline, CDR1 is SGDLS and CDR2 YYNGEE. The CDR3 region is CASSPHSGSSYEQYF. The DNA for the CDR3 is TGTGCCAGCAGCCCCCATAGCGGGAGCTCCTACGAGCAGTACTTC.

The V gene is TRBV19, the J gene TRBJ1-1, with D tentatively TRBD1 (5 bases). V was shortened by 3 bases and J by 0 bases, with 8 bases between the two germline ends. The CDR3 runs to 14 residues. Germline lookup yields CDR1 LNHDA and CDR2 SQIVND (reference sequence). The CDR3 bases are TGTGCCAGTAGTATTGGACACGTGAACACTGAAGCTTTCTTT. This codes for CASSIGHVNTEAFF.

The chain recombines TRBV10-3 with TRBJ2-1; D perhaps matches TRBD2 (6 bases). This CDR3 comprises 17 residues. The V end lost 5 bases, the J end lost 0 bases, and 17 bases lay between the germline ends. The V gene's germline CDR1 is ENHRY and CDR2 SYGVKD. The chain's CDR3 is CAISSRMDGSSYNEQFF. CDR3 in DNA: TGTGCCATCAGTAGTAGGATGGACGGGAGCTCCTACAATGAGCAGTTCTTC.

The gene calls are TRBV28 and TRBJ1-1, with TRBD1 matching over 9 bases. Per germline, CDR1 MDHEN and CDR2 SYDVKM. Unmatched junction bases numbered 5, after V lost 3 bases and J lost 9 bases. The CDR3 loop spans 13 amino acids. DNA for the CDR3: TGTGCCAGCAGTTTTACAGGGGGCGTTAAAGCTTTCTTT. As protein: CASSFTGGVKAFF.

DNA for the CDR3: TGTGCCAGCAGCTTAGATCAGGGGCTCCAGTGGTGGGATCAGCCCCAGCATTTT. Encoded protein: CASSLDQGLQWWDQPQHF. The V gene is TRBV7-2, the J gene TRBJ1-5; tentative D call: TRBD1 (6 bases). This CDR3 has 18 residues. In germline, CDR1 is SGHTA, CDR2 FQGNSA. The ends were cut back, 1 base at V and 5 bases at J, with 21 bases in the middle.

This chain uses TRBV11-2 with TRBJ1-1; D is uncertain. The V end lost 2 bases, the J end lost 4 bases, and 14 bases lay between the germline ends. CDR3 length: 15 amino acids. Looked up from germline, CDR1 is SGHAT and CDR2 is FQNNGV. The CDR3 protein is CASSLLMAGSTEAFF. The CDR3 DNA sequence: TGTGCCAGCAGCTTATTAATGGCCGGGTCCACTGAAGCTTTCTTT. The entire variable domain, with the rest obtained from reference TRBV11-2 and TRBJ1-1, is as follows: EAGVAQSPRYKIIEKRQSVAFWCNPISGHATLYWYQQILGQGPKLLIQFQNNGVVDDSQLPKDRFSAERLKGVDSTLKIQPAKLEDSAVYLCASSLLMAGSTEAFFGQGTRLTVV.

The chain carries TRBV7-9 and TRBJ1-1, with D possibly TRBD1 on 6 matching bases. V was pared by 5 bases and J by 1 base, with 11 bases between. This CDR3 comprises 14 residues. Germline V gene sequence: CDR1 SEHNR, CDR2 FQNEAQ (reference sequence). The CDR3 coding sequence is TGTGCCAGCAGCCACAGGGCAGGGAACACTGAAGCTTTCTTT. This encodes CASSHRAGNTEAFF.

This clone showed up just once. V and J are TRBV24-1 and TRBJ2-3, with 7 bases lining up with TRBD2. The length of the CDR3 is 15 residues. Germline values: CDR1 KGHDR, CDR2 SFDVKD. Losses at the gene ends were 3 bases for V and 6 bases for J; bases not matched to a gene: 8. CDR3 amino acids: CATSDPGLTIDTQYF. For the CDR3, the DNA is TGTGCCACCAGTGATCCGGGACTAACCATTGATACGCAGTATTTT.

The chain employs TRBV7-9 and TRBJ2-7; 7 bases map to TRBD2. The length of the CDR3 is 14 residues. Germline lookup yields CDR1 SEHNR and CDR2 FQNEAQ (reference sequence). V trimming: 5 bases; J trimming: 6 bases; junction bases outside the gene matches: 10. As DNA, the CDR3 is TGTGCCAGCAGCCCACAGGCGGGAGAATTCGAGCAGTACTTC. Its translation: CASSPQAGEFEQYF.

This sequence joins TRBV7-4 and TRBJ2-5; 14 bases line up with TRBD2. CDR1 and CDR2 (germline): SGHVT, SQSDAQ. This CDR3 is 19 amino acids long. V lost 1 base and J lost 4; bases outside the gene matches: 11. The CDR3 sequence is CASSLGIGTSGRRVETQYF. In nucleotides, the CDR3 is TGTGCCAGCAGCTTAGGCATAGGGACTAGCGGGAGACGCGTAGAGACCCAGTACTTC.

The J gene is TRBJ2-2, the V gene TRBV5-1; 12 positions agree with TRBD2. Germline V gene lookup returns CDR1 SGHRS and CDR2 YFSETQ. The V gene end was trimmed by 3 bases and the J gene end by 6 bases; junction bases not matched to a gene: 6. The CDR3 extends over 16 amino acids. The CDR3 DNA is TGCGCCAGCAGCTCCCCGGGACTAGCGGGCCCCGGGGAGCTGTTTTTT. This encodes CASSSPGLAGPGELFF.

This chain uses TRBV10-3 with TRBJ2-1; 7 bases align to TRBD2. The length of the CDR3 is 15 residues. Germline CDR1 and CDR2: ENHRY and SYGVKD. With V trimmed by 2 bases and J by 7 bases, 8 bases remained unmatched. The DNA of the CDR3 is TGTGCCATCAGTGAGGCCGCCGGGACTATAAATGAGCAGTTCTTC. It encodes CAISEAAGTINEQFF.

Only one count was recorded for this clone. The V call is TRBV3-1 (or the pseudogene TRBV3-2), the J call TRBJ2-5, with D possibly matching TRBD2 (5 bases). V was clipped by 5 bases and J by 4 bases, with 20 bases between them. The CDR3 runs to 16 residues. Germline values: CDR1 LGHDT, CDR2 YNNKEL (reference sequence). The CDR3 is CASSIGSGRRGETQYF. The CDR3 nucleotides are TGTGCCAGCAGCATCGGATCCGGGCGACGGGGAGAGACCCAGTACTTC.

The rearrangement joins TRBV7-8 to TRBJ1-3; tentatively, D is TRBD1 (6 bases). Germline values: CDR1 SGHVS, CDR2 FQNEAQ. The CDR3 spans 17 residues. V lost 5 bases to trimming and J lost 4 bases, with 21 bases between them. This chain's CDR3 is CASSVGPRTAGGNTIYF. The CDR3 DNA reads TGTGCCAGCAGCGTGGGACCTCGGACAGCAGGGGGAAACACCATATATTTT.

This clone was seen a single time. The gene calls are TRBV28 and TRBJ1-2; 10 bases align to TRBD1. The ends lost 3 bases at V and 6 bases at J; junction bases unmatched: 7. Per germline, CDR1 MDHEN and CDR2 SYDVKM. The CDR3 consists of 15 residues. CDR3 residues: CASSLPGTGVDGYTF. DNA of the CDR3: TGTGCCAGCAGTTTGCCGGGGACAGGGGTGGATGGCTACACCTTC.

CDR3 residues: CASSLPSGTSGHNEQFF. The CDR3 coding sequence is TGTGCCAGCAGCCTACCCTCAGGGACTAGCGGACACAATGAGCAGTTCTTC. V usage is TRBV9 and J usage is TRBJ2-1, with 11 bases identical to TRBD2. Trimming at V came to 4 bases and at J to 5 bases, leaving 11 bases not matched to a gene. CDR1 and CDR2 from the germline V gene are SGDLS and YYNGEE. The CDR3 sequence is 17 residues long.

The chain employs TRBV7-7 and TRBJ2-1; 7 positions agree with TRBD1. The CDR3 contains 16 residues. With V trimmed by 1 base and J by 6 bases, 9 bases remained unmatched. CDR1 is SSHAT, CDR2 FNYEAQ, per germline (reference sequence). This CDR3 reads CASSLGGGRNANEQFF. The CDR3 DNA follows: TGTGCCAGCAGCTTAGGAGGGGGCAGGAACGCCAATGAGCAGTTCTTC.

V usage is TRBV19 and J usage is TRBJ1-5; 9 nucleotides agree with TRBD1. CDR1 and CDR2 (germline): LNHDA, SQIVND (reference sequence). The CDR3 runs to 17 residues. The V and J ends lost 6 bases and 2 bases, in that order; junction bases with no gene match: 11. For the CDR3, the DNA is TGTGCCAGTAGGGGACAGGGCCTTGGAAGGGGCAATCAGCCCCAGCATTTT. As protein: CASRGQGLGRGNQPQHF.

This chain connects TRBV24-1 to TRBJ1-2, with D perhaps TRBD1 (5 bases). This CDR3 is 14 amino acids long. Trimming cost V 4 bases and J 7 bases, with 15 bases left between them. Germline CDR1 and CDR2: KGHDR and SFDVKD. The CDR3 region has the DNA TGTGCCACCAGTGAGGCGGGACGAACGGGTGGCTACACCTTC. Protein sequence: CATSEAGRTGGYTF.